This T cell receptor beta chain was sequenced during a study of spatial heterogeneity in lung cancer. The CDR3 length is 13 residues. Trimming shortened V by 1 base and J by 5 bases, and 9 bases separated the two germline ends. The germline gives CDR1 SGHTA, CDR2 FQGNSA. This clonotype was observed a handful of times. Sample time point: blood at routine non-recurrence follow-up after resection. Each CDR3 protein is one row after TCRdb ran MiXCR on the 5' RACE reads. In the table there are 72,000 or so distinct CDR3 sequences, around 8.9% of which are singletons. The sequences come from PBMCs, collected at follow-up. The sequence came from a female donor with early-stage non-small cell lung cancer. This chain uses TRBV7-2 with TRBJ2-7; D remains unclear. The CDR3 region has the DNA TGTGCCAGCAGCTTAGGAGGCGGCGACGAGCAGTACTTC. Encoded protein: CASSLGGGDEQYF.